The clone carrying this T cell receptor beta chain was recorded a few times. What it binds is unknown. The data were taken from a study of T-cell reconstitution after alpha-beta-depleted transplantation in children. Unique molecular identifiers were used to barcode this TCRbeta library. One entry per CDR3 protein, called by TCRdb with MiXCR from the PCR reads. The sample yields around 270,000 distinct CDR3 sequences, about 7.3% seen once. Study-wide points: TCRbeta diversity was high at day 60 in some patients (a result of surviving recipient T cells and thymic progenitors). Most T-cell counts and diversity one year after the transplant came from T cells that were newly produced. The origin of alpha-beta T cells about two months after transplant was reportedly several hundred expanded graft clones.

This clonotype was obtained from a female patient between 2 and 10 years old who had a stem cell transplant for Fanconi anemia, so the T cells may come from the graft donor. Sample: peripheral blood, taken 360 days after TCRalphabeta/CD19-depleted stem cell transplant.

The CDR3 nucleotides are TGTGCCAGCTCACCAGTCGGGGCCCAGAATGAAAAACTGTTTTTT. Its translation: CASSPVGAQNEKLFF. The V and J genes are TRBV18 and TRBJ1-4; D is perhaps TRBD1 (5 bases). Germline V CDR1 and CDR2: KGHSH, LQKENI. This CDR3 is built from 15 residues. Trimming left V 2 bases short and J 5 bases short, with 12 bases between.